Following are 23 T cell receptor beta chains from one sample sequenced in a study of monozygotic twins with inflammatory bowel disease. TCRdb re-called the 5' RACE reads; every CDR3 protein appears as one record, without DNA. With about 420,000 distinct CDR3 sequences in the sample, the ten largest clones hold less than 2.5%. Sequencing was done on a sample of blood. The receptor source for this set is a human donor with ulcerative colitis or Crohn's disease, or a healthy co-twin of an affected twin (not recorded which).

The J gene is TRBJ2-7, the V gene TRBV4-2; the D gene TCRdb calls, TRBD1, cannot be checked with no DNA. This CDR3 has 16 residues. Germline CDR1 and CDR2: LGHNA and YNFKEQ. CDR3: CASSQVYRASSYEQYF.

The V call is TRBV7-8, the J call TRBJ2-1; TCRdb's D gene call, TRBD1, goes unchecked for lack of DNA. The CDR3 has 17 amino acids. In germline, CDR1 is SGHVS, CDR2 FQNEAQ. The CDR3 is CASSSRSNPGPLYEQFF.

The chain uses TRBV20-1 and TRBJ2-5; TCRdb's D call, TRBD2, is unchecked because there is no DNA. Germline V gene lookup returns CDR1 DFQATT and CDR2 SNEGSKA (reference sequence). This CDR3 is 15 amino acids long. The CDR3 loop is CSASMVAGIQETQYF.

The chain joins TRBV2 to TRBJ1-3; TCRdb returns TRBD1, unconfirmable since there is no DNA. The CDR3 sequence is 16 residues long. Per the germline V gene, CDR1 is SNHLY and CDR2 is FYNNEI. The CDR3 here is CASSEAGTVSGNTIYF.

The chain uses TRBV7-9 and TRBJ2-1; with no DNA, the TCRdb D assignment of TRBD1 cannot be verified. This CDR3 is built from 14 residues. The germline V gene encodes CDR1 SEHNR and CDR2 FQNEAQ (reference sequence). Here the CDR3 reads CASSLRDSFNEQFF.

V usage is TRBV7-6 and J usage is TRBJ2-2. The CDR3 has 18 residues. Per the germline V gene, CDR1 is SGHVS and CDR2 is FNYEAQ. The CDR3 sequence: CASSLASISAANTGELFF.

The J gene is TRBJ2-5, the V gene TRBV9; TCRdb outputs TRBD2, but without DNA this stays unchecked. The CDR3 runs to 15 residues. Germline V gene data show CDR1 as SGDLS and CDR2 as YYNGEE. The CDR3: CASSESGSRQETQYF. Drawing the rest from reference TRBV9 and TRBJ2-5, the complete variable domain is DSGVTQTPKHLITATGQRVTLRCSPRSGDLSVYWYQQSLDQGLQFLIQYYNGEERAKGNILERFSAQQFPDLHSELNLSSLELGDSALYFCASSESGSRQETQYFGPGTRLLVL.

The chain carries TRBV5-1 and TRBJ2-7; TCRdb designates TRBD1, a call that cannot be tested without DNA. Germline CDR1 and CDR2: SGHRS and YFSETQ. The CDR3 runs to 14 residues. CDR3: CASSQGGGRYEQYF.

J is TRBJ2-2 and V is TRBV7-3; TCRdb reports TRBD2, a call that lacks DNA to check it against. Germline assignment: CDR1 SGHTA and CDR2 FQGTGA. CDR3 size: 15 residues. CDR3 region: CASSEVGLATGELFF.

This rearrangement joins TRBV7-9 to TRBJ2-3; the TRBD1 assignment by TCRdb is unverifiable without DNA. This CDR3 is built from 12 residues. The germline V gene encodes CDR1 SEHNR and CDR2 FQNEAQ (reference sequence). The CDR3 region is CASSQGRDTQYF.

The J gene is TRBJ2-1, the V gene TRBV6-2 or TRBV6-3; no DNA is available, so the TRBD2 call from TCRdb remains unchecked. Germline V CDR1 and CDR2: MNHEY, SVGEGT. CDR3 length: 15 amino acids. CDR3 sequence: CASRRAREPLREQFF.

The rearrangement joins TRBV11-3 to TRBJ2-2. Per the germline V gene, CDR1 is SGHNT and CDR2 is YENEEA. The CDR3 covers 14 residues. CDR3 residues: CASSLDGEAGELFF. The variable domain in full, completed from reference TRBV11-3 and TRBJ2-2, reads EAGVVQSPRYKIIEKKQPVAFWCNPISGHNTLYWYLQNLGQGPELLIRYENEEAVDDSQLPKDRFSAERLKGVDSTLKIQPAELGDSAVYLCASSLDGEAGELFFGEGSRLTVL.

The chain combines TRBV5-4 with TRBJ2-1; TCRdb calls TRBD2, which cannot be checked without DNA. Germline CDR1 SGHNT, CDR2 YYREEE (reference sequence). The CDR3 has 17 residues. This CDR3 reads CASSGVNRDLGAYEQFF.

The gene calls are TRBV27 and TRBJ2-3; TCRdb lists TRBD1, though no DNA is available to test this call. This CDR3 is built from 17 residues. From germline, CDR1 is MNHEY and CDR2 SMNVEV (reference sequence). This CDR3 is CASSLSSAGGGTDTQYF.

The genes are TRBV12-3 or TRBV12-4 and TRBJ2-3; TCRdb outputs TRBD1, but without DNA this stays unchecked. This CDR3 has 13 residues. The CDR3: CASSPYLSDTQYF.

This rearrangement joins TRBV3-1 to TRBJ1-2. Germline CDR1 is LGHDT and CDR2 is YNNKEL (reference sequence). The CDR3 runs 13 residues. The CDR3 protein is CASSQEWGYGYTF.

V gene TRBV7-6 combines with J gene TRBJ2-5. Germline V gives CDR1 SGHVS, CDR2 FNYEAQ. The CDR3 is 14 residues long. The CDR3 sequence is CASSVRPYQETQYF. Together with reference TRBV7-6 and TRBJ2-5, the CDR3 gives the full variable domain: GAGVSQSPRYKVTKRGQDVALRCDPISGHVSLYWYRQALGQGPEFLTYFNYEAQQDKSGLPNDRFSAERPEGSISTLTIQRTEQRDSAMYRCASSVRPYQETQYFGPGTRLLVL.

The CDR3 is CASSPGTSDYNEQFF. The J gene is TRBJ2-1, the V gene TRBV4-1; TCRdb proposes TRBD2, but this gene call is untestable without DNA. The germline V gene has CDR1 MGHRA and CDR2 YSYEKL. The CDR3 has 15 residues.

The chain joins TRBV7-9 to TRBJ1-4. The CDR3 totals 15 residues. The V gene's germline CDR1 is SEHNR and CDR2 FQNEAQ (reference sequence). The CDR3 reads CASSQRGGPGEKLFF.

The chain combines TRBV27 with TRBJ2-3. Germline V gene sequence: CDR1 MNHEY, CDR2 SMNVEV (reference sequence). This CDR3 has 13 amino acids. The CDR3 spells CASSSHATDTQYF.

The genes are TRBV2 and TRBJ2-2; the TCRdb call, TRBD2, lacks DNA for checking. CDR3 length: 14 amino acids. Germline CDR1 and CDR2: SNHLY and FYNNEI. The CDR3 reads CASGLAGAAGELFF.

The rearrangement uses TRBV29-1 and TRBJ2-3. CDR1 SQVTM and CDR2 ANQGSEA come from the germline V gene. The CDR3 contains 14 residues. Here the CDR3 reads CSVLLAGNTDTQYF.

V gene TRBV7-9 combines with J gene TRBJ2-3. This CDR3 region has 15 residues. Germline loops: CDR1 SEHNR, CDR2 FQNEAQ (reference sequence). CDR3 loop: CASSPYLSGTDTQYF.